Below, one TCR beta chain is given with its context. The target antigen is unknown. There are 14 residues in the CDR3. With 0 bases removed from V and 9 bases from J, the gap between germline ends came to 14 bases. The germline V gene has CDR1 MNHNY and CDR2 SVGAGI (reference sequence). Partitioning of CD4+ cells yielded a CD45RA+ naive subset and a CD45RA-negative memory subset. This sample was taken from a study of shared clonotypes between healthy human individuals. Across the study: For every donor, three CD4 naive, three CD4 memory, two CD8 naive and one CD8 memory plates were used.

Original processing notes: Junction-only immunoSEQ sequences carried no quality scores, so filtering differed. Assay used: immunoSEQ multiplex PCR; TCRdb lists only in-frame clones, some missing. That table is the source of V, J and clone size, and D and trimming were worked out from the DNA. The sample has over a million clones; 75% to 80% are singletons. Study conclusions and caveats: Investigators collected only blood, and repertoires in tissues likely differ.

The gene calls are TRBV6-6 and TRBJ1-2; D is undetermined. Sequenced material: memory CD4+ T cells from PBMCs. The subset is: CD45RA-negative fraction. The receptor's source is a man younger than 35 in good health. Some clones in this sample may be carry-over from other donors' samples. The CDR3 DNA reads as TGTGCCAGCAGTTACTCGAACCGTGTGGGGAGCTACACCTTC. It is translated as CASSYSNRVGSYTF.